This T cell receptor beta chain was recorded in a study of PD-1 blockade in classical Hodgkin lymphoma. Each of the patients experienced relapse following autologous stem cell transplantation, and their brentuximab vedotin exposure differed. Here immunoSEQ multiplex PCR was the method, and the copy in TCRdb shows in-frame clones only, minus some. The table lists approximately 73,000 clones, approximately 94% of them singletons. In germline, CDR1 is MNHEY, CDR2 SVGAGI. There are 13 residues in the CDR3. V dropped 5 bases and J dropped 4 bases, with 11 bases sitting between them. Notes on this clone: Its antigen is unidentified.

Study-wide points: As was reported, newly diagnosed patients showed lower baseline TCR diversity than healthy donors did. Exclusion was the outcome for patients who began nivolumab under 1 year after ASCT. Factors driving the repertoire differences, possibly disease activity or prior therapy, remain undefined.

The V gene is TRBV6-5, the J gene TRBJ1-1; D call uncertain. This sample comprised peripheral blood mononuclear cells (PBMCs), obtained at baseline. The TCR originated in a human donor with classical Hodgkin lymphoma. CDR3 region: CASSRREGTEAFF. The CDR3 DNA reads TGTGCCAGCAGTAGAAGGGAGGGCACTGAAGCTTTCTTT.